The rows below give T cell receptor beta chains drawn from one sample of a study of CD8 T cells in Susac syndrome. TCRdb independently ran MiXCR on the immunoSEQ multiplex PCR reads; one entry per CDR3 protein. In the table there are around 220,000 distinct CDR3 sequences, approximately 90% of which are singletons. Source material: CD8+ T cells from PBMCs. The receptors originated from a human donor with multiple sclerosis. Both conserved end residues are part of each CDR3. D genes are given only for firm matches. Only some rows state a clone size, as once, few, many or a class for expanded clones.

V	D	J	size	CDR3	DNA
TRBV24-1	-	TRBJ2-1	-	CATSGLPGTPKFF	TGTGCCACCAGTGGCCTACCTGGGACCCCCAAGTTCTTC
TRBV20-1	TRBD1	TRBJ1-2	-	CSATDREVLGGYTF	TGCAGTGCCACCGACAGGGAGGTTCTTGGTGGCTACACCTTC
TRBV29-1	-	TRBJ2-2	-	CSVQRSGELFF	TGCAGCGTCCAACGTTCCGGGGAGCTGTTTTTT
TRBV4-1	-	TRBJ1-2	-	CASSQEKDRPYGYTF	TGCGCCAGCAGCCAAGAAAAGGATCGGCCCTATGGCTACACCTTC
TRBV4-2	-	TRBJ2-5	-	CASSQGGRETQYF	TGTGCCAGCAGCCAAGGGGGGCGGGAGACCCAGTACTTC
TRBV30	-	TRBJ2-2	-	CASVLAGELFF	TGTGCCTCGGTGCTGGCCGGGGAGCTGTTTTTT
TRBV6-1	TRBD1	TRBJ2-5	-	CASSEASGTVQETQYF	TGTGCCAGCAGTGAAGCCTCTGGGACAGTCCAAGAGACCCAGTACTTC
TRBV5-6	-	TRBJ1-1	-	CASSFTSDTEAFF	TGTGCCAGCAGCTTTACATCAGATACTGAAGCTTTCTTT
TRBV12-3/TRBV12-4	-	TRBJ2-7	-	CASSPNEYEQYF	TGTGCCAGCAGCCCTAACGAGTACGAGCAGTACTTC
TRBV4-3	-	TRBJ1-3	-	CASSHLGSSGNTIYF	TGCGCCAGCAGCCACCTAGGGAGCTCTGGAAACACCATATATTTT
TRBV12-3/TRBV12-4	-	TRBJ2-7	-	CASTLGGRSEQYF	TGTGCCAGCACCCTCGGGGGGCGAAGCGAGCAGTACTTC
TRBV6-5	-	TRBJ2-6	-	CASSYARSGANVLTF	TGTGCCAGCAGTTACGCGAGATCTGGGGCCAACGTCCTGACTTTC
TRBV7-3	TRBD1	TRBJ2-2	-	CASSRTGPGELFF	TGTGCCAGCAGCCGGACAGGGCCCGGGGAGCTGTTTTTT
TRBV19	-	TRBJ1-2	-	CASSTGGTGYTF	TGTGCCAGTAGTACAGGTGGGACTGGCTACACCTTC
TRBV3-1	-	TRBJ1-2	-	CASSQEETVYGYTF	TGTGCCAGCAGCCAAGAGGAGACAGTCTATGGCTACACCTTC
TRBV5-1	-	TRBJ2-3	-	CASSLWATPLRAVKPPSTDTQYF	TGCGCCAGCAGCTTGTGGGCAACGCCACTACGGGCCGTGAAACCCCCTAGCACAGATACGCAGTATTTT
TRBV5-6	TRBD2	TRBJ2-7	-	CASSYGLAGGTYEQYF	TGTGCCAGCAGCTACGGACTAGCGGGGGGGACCTACGAGCAGTACTTC
TRBV20-1	-	TRBJ1-1	-	CSARDYAEAFF	TGCAGTGCTAGAGACTACGCTGAAGCTTTCTTT
TRBV12-3/TRBV12-4	-	TRBJ2-2	-	CASSLRAGELFF	TGTGCCAGCAGCTTGAGGGCCGGGGAGCTGTTTTTT
TRBV12-3/TRBV12-4	TRBD2	TRBJ2-3	-	CASSTLGEGSTDTQYF	TGTGCCAGCAGCACCCTCGGGGAGGGGAGCACAGATACGCAGTATTTT
TRBV4-1	-	TRBJ2-3	-	CASSGSSTDTQYF	TGCGCCAGCAGCGGGAGTAGCACAGATACGCAGTATTTT
TRBV20-1	-	TRBJ2-3	-	CSAVPISGPRADTQYF	TGCAGTGCTGTCCCCATAAGCGGACCCAGGGCAGATACGCAGTATTTT
TRBV11-3	-	TRBJ2-7	-	CASSSGPVVEQYF	TGTGCCAGCAGCTCCGGTCCCGTCGTTGAGCAGTACTTC
TRBV24-1	TRBD2	TRBJ2-1	once	CATSDLAGDEQFF	TGTGCCACCAGTGATCTAGCGGGAGATGAGCAGTTCTTC
TRBV7-3	-	TRBJ2-2	-	CASSSGITGELFF	TGTGCCAGCAGCTCGGGAATCACCGGGGAGCTGTTTTTT
TRBV20-1	-	TRBJ1-1	-	CSARDKLGNTEAFF	TGCAGTGCTAGAGATAAGCTCGGGAACACTGAAGCTTTCTTT
TRBV7-9	-	TRBJ2-3	-	CASGSEWSTDTQYF	TGTGCCAGCGGTAGTGAGTGGAGCACAGATACGCAGTATTTT
TRBV29-1	-	TRBJ2-2	-	CSVEGHGADGELFF	TGCAGCGTGGAGGGCCACGGGGCGGACGGGGAGCTGTTTTTT
TRBV4-1	-	TRBJ2-5	-	CASTRGLGTQETQYF	TGCGCCAGCACCCGAGGGTTAGGGACTCAAGAGACCCAGTACTTC
TRBV30	-	TRBJ2-3	once	CAWSVFDTQYF	TGTGCCTGGAGTGTTTTCGATACGCAGTATTTT
TRBV7-9	-	TRBJ1-6	-	CASSLALLGSNSPLHF	TGTGCCAGCAGCTTAGCGCTTCTGGGTTCGAATTCACCCCTCCACTTT
TRBV12-3/TRBV12-4	-	TRBJ1-2	-	CASSLGVSRFYGYTF	TGTGCCAGCAGTTTAGGGGTATCAAGATTCTATGGCTACACCTTC
TRBV19	-	TRBJ1-2	-	CASSRERQGGYTF	TGTGCCAGTAGTAGGGAACGTCAGGGAGGCTACACCTTC
TRBV7-9	-	TRBJ1-2	-	CASSHRDTNYGYTF	TGTGCCAGCAGCCATCGGGACACTAACTATGGCTACACCTTC
TRBV10-3	TRBD2	TRBJ2-1	-	CAITQSGTTNTYNEQFF	TGTGCCATCACCCAGTCCGGGACTACTAACACTTACAATGAGCAGTTCTTC
TRBV20-1	TRBD1	TRBJ1-1	-	CSAAGQRDMNTEAFF	TGCAGTGCTGCGGGACAGAGGGACATGAACACTGAAGCTTTCTTT
TRBV29-1	-	TRBJ2-7	-	CSVSGAYEQYF	TGCAGCGTCTCGGGGGCCTACGAGCAGTACTTC
TRBV3-1	-	TRBJ2-7	-	CASSQSPEPDVAYF	TGTGCCAGCAGCCAATCCCCGGAACCCGACGTCGCCTACTTC
TRBV9	-	TRBJ2-6	once	CASSVRVSDFSGANVLTF	TGTGCCAGCAGCGTTCGGGTCTCCGATTTTTCTGGGGCCAACGTCCTGACTTTC
TRBV7-9	TRBD1	TRBJ2-1	-	CASSQTGTSNEQFF	TGTGCCAGCAGCCAGACAGGGACCTCCAATGAGCAGTTCTTC
TRBV2	TRBD1	TRBJ2-7	-	CASTPGQGRPQQYF	TGTGCCAGCACCCCGGGACAGGGCCGCCCTCAGCAGTACTTC
TRBV5-8	TRBD1	TRBJ1-2	once	CASSYGTGRGSYGYTF	TGTGCCAGCAGCTACGGGACAGGGCGGGGAAGCTATGGCTACACCTTC
TRBV9	-	TRBJ1-1	-	CASSGIPQGRGTEAFF	TGTGCCAGCAGCGGAATCCCTCAGGGGCGGGGCACTGAAGCTTTCTTT
TRBV7-9	TRBD1	TRBJ2-5	-	CASSLDRKGETQYF	TGTGCCAGCAGCCTGGACAGGAAGGGGGAGACCCAGTACTTC
TRBV5-6	-	TRBJ2-1	-	CASSWGLTEQFF	TGTGCCAGCAGCTGGGGACTCACCGAGCAGTTCTTC
TRBV5-8	TRBD1	TRBJ1-4	-	CASSFGTDNEKLFF	TGTGCCAGCAGCTTCGGGACAGATAATGAAAAACTGTTTTTT
TRBV5-1	-	TRBJ2-1	-	CASSPDRSYNEQFF	TGCGCCAGCAGCCCCGACAGGTCCTACAATGAGCAGTTCTTC